The rows below give T cell receptor beta chains drawn from one sample of a study of blood T cell repertoires in COVID-19. Libraries were prepared by immunoSEQ multiplex PCR; TCRdb keeps only in-frame clonotypes and omits some of them. This sample has more than 35,000 clones, with about 85% found just once. Sequencing was carried out using peripheral blood. These receptors all stem from a man between 70 and 80 years old with acute or convalescent COVID-19. Each CDR3 is given with its conserved first and last residue. Fields, in order: J gene, clone size, D gene, V gene, CDR3 protein, CDR3 DNA. D genes are given only for firm matches. A clone size is listed for some rows: how often the clone was seen (once, few, many), or a class if it is expanded.

J gene: TRBJ2-3; clone size: -; D gene: -; V gene: TRBV11-2; CDR3 protein: CASSKRGGVGLSTDTQYF; CDR3 DNA: TGTGCCAGCAGCAAACGGGGCGGGGTCGGCCTCTCCACAGATACGCAGTATTTT
J gene: TRBJ2-1; clone size: -; D gene: -; V gene: TRBV7-2; CDR3 protein: CASSLGISGGNEQFF; CDR3 DNA: TGTGCCAGCAGCTTAGGGATCAGCGGCGGCAATGAGCAGTTCTTC
J gene: TRBJ2-3; clone size: -; D gene: -; V gene: TRBV29-1; CDR3 protein: CSVVTDSTDTQYF; CDR3 DNA: TGCAGCGTTGTAACAGATAGCACAGATACGCAGTATTTT
J gene: TRBJ2-6; clone size: -; D gene: -; V gene: TRBV6-1; CDR3 protein: CASSEALLRSGANVLTF; CDR3 DNA: TGTGCCAGCAGTGAAGCGCTTCTACGCTCTGGGGCCAACGTCCTGACTTTC
J gene: TRBJ1-1; clone size: -; D gene: -; V gene: TRBV27; CDR3 protein: CASSPSQVTEAFF; CDR3 DNA: TGTGCCAGCAGTCCCTCTCAGGTCACTGAAGCTTTCTTT
J gene: TRBJ1-1; clone size: -; D gene: TRBD1; V gene: TRBV29-1; CDR3 protein: CSVAGTGESTEAFF; CDR3 DNA: TGCAGCGTCGCTGGGACAGGGGAGTCCACTGAAGCTTTCTTT
J gene: TRBJ2-1; clone size: -; D gene: -; V gene: TRBV21-1; CDR3 protein: CAICGSTKTLPYNEQFF; CDR3 DNA: TGTGCCATCTGCGGGAGCACTAAGACTTTACCCTACAATGAGCAGTTCTTC
J gene: TRBJ2-3; clone size: -; D gene: TRBD2; V gene: TRBV29-1; CDR3 protein: CSAGTSGKFYRGVDTQYF; CDR3 DNA: TGCAGCGCCGGGACTAGCGGGAAATTCTACAGAGGAGTAGATACGCAGTATTTT
J gene: TRBJ2-2; clone size: -; D gene: TRBD2; V gene: TRBV12-5; CDR3 protein: CASGFWTSGTGELFF; CDR3 DNA: TGTGCTAGTGGTTTTTGGACTAGCGGCACCGGGGAGCTGTTTTTT
J gene: TRBJ2-1; clone size: -; D gene: -; V gene: TRBV4-1; CDR3 protein: CASSQTGDNEQFF; CDR3 DNA: TGCGCCAGCAGCCAAACAGGCGACAATGAGCAGTTCTTC
J gene: TRBJ2-2; clone size: once; D gene: -; V gene: TRBV19; CDR3 protein: CASSVGLTGITGELFF; CDR3 DNA: TGTGCCAGTAGCGTGGGGCTGACAGGAATAACCGGGGAGCTGTTTTTT
J gene: TRBJ2-2; clone size: -; D gene: -; V gene: TRBV3-1/TRBV3-2; CDR3 protein: CATTRGRAPGELFF; CDR3 DNA: TGTGCCACAACAAGGGGGAGGGCCCCCGGGGAGCTGTTTTTT
J gene: TRBJ1-2; clone size: -; D gene: -; V gene: TRBV7-2; CDR3 protein: CASSLATALPYGYTF; CDR3 DNA: TGTGCCAGCAGCTTAGCCACAGCCCTCCCCTATGGCTACACCTTC
J gene: TRBJ1-3; clone size: -; D gene: TRBD1; V gene: TRBV28; CDR3 protein: CASSTQGQGGGNTIYF; CDR3 DNA: TGTGCCAGCAGTACCCAGGGACAGGGCGGTGGAAACACCATATATTTT
J gene: TRBJ1-1; clone size: few; D gene: -; V gene: TRBV19; CDR3 protein: CASSPGGNTEAFF; CDR3 DNA: TGTGCCAGTAGTCCGGGGGGTAACACTGAAGCTTTCTTT
J gene: TRBJ2-5; clone size: -; D gene: TRBD1; V gene: TRBV24-1; CDR3 protein: CATSDLGQGQETQYF; CDR3 DNA: TGTGCCACCAGTGACCTCGGACAGGGTCAAGAGACCCAGTACTTC
J gene: TRBJ2-5; clone size: -; D gene: TRBD2; V gene: TRBV29-1; CDR3 protein: CSSGLAGVGETQYF; CDR3 DNA: TGCAGCTCCGGACTAGCGGGAGTTGGAGAGACCCAGTACTTC
J gene: TRBJ2-1; clone size: -; D gene: -; V gene: TRBV20-1; CDR3 protein: CSARAVEQFF; CDR3 DNA: TGCAGTGCTAGAGCGGTTGAGCAGTTCTTC
J gene: TRBJ1-1; clone size: -; D gene: TRBD1; V gene: TRBV19; CDR3 protein: CASSLKGATEAFF; CDR3 DNA: TGTGCCAGTAGTTTAAAGGGGGCAACTGAAGCTTTCTTT
J gene: TRBJ1-1; clone size: -; D gene: -; V gene: TRBV11-1; CDR3 protein: CASSRMTHTTEAFF; CDR3 DNA: TGTGCCAGCAGCCGAATGACTCACACCACTGAAGCTTTCTTT
J gene: TRBJ1-2; clone size: -; D gene: -; V gene: TRBV29-1; CDR3 protein: CSVEGREGNYGYTF; CDR3 DNA: TGCAGCGTTGAAGGAAGGGAGGGAAACTATGGCTACACCTTC
J gene: TRBJ2-5; clone size: -; D gene: -; V gene: TRBV10-1; CDR3 protein: CASSEGGRAFNQTQYF; CDR3 DNA: TGCGCCAGCAGTGAAGGCGGGCGGGCATTCAATCAGACCCAGTACTTC
J gene: TRBJ1-2; clone size: -; D gene: -; V gene: TRBV5-1; CDR3 protein: CASSADSYGYTF; CDR3 DNA: TGCGCCAGCAGCGCGGACAGCTATGGCTACACCTTC
J gene: TRBJ2-7; clone size: -; D gene: -; V gene: TRBV24-1; CDR3 protein: CATSDLLSYYEQYF; CDR3 DNA: TGTGCCACCAGTGATTTACTGTCGTACTACGAGCAGTACTTC
J gene: TRBJ2-7; clone size: few; D gene: TRBD2; V gene: TRBV7-9; CDR3 protein: CASRPGLATYEQYF; CDR3 DNA: TGTGCCAGCAGGCCGGGACTAGCCACCTACGAGCAGTACTTC
J gene: TRBJ1-2; clone size: -; D gene: TRBD1; V gene: TRBV5-1; CDR3 protein: CASSPRDSGGPYTF; CDR3 DNA: TGCGCCAGCAGCCCGCGGGACTCAGGGGGTCCCTACACCTTC
J gene: TRBJ2-4; clone size: -; D gene: -; V gene: TRBV27; CDR3 protein: CASSVGVRGNIQYF; CDR3 DNA: TGTGCCAGCAGTGTAGGGGTCCGGGGGAACATTCAGTACTTC
J gene: TRBJ2-5; clone size: once; D gene: -; V gene: TRBV7-3; CDR3 protein: CASSIRREETQYF; CDR3 DNA: TGTGCCAGCAGCATCCGACGGGAAGAGACCCAGTACTTC
J gene: TRBJ2-1; clone size: -; D gene: TRBD1; V gene: TRBV29-1; CDR3 protein: CSADRSSYNEQFF; CDR3 DNA: TGCAGCGCGGACAGGAGCTCCTACAATGAGCAGTTCTTC
J gene: TRBJ2-7; clone size: -; D gene: TRBD1; V gene: TRBV7-6; CDR3 protein: CASSQRQGAVEQYF; CDR3 DNA: TGTGCCAGCAGCCAAAGACAGGGGGCTGTCGAGCAGTACTTC
J gene: TRBJ2-7; clone size: -; D gene: TRBD1; V gene: TRBV5-4; CDR3 protein: CASSIGQVANFNF; CDR3 DNA: TGTGCCAGCAGCATCGGACAGGTCGCAAACTTTAACTTC
J gene: TRBJ2-7; clone size: -; D gene: -; V gene: TRBV18; CDR3 protein: CASSPGTQRGEQYF; CDR3 DNA: TGTGCCAGCTCACCCGGGACGCAAAGGGGGGAGCAGTACTTC
J gene: TRBJ2-1; clone size: -; D gene: TRBD2; V gene: TRBV7-3; CDR3 protein: CASSPTSGPDHEQFF; CDR3 DNA: TGTGCCAGCAGCCCTACTAGCGGCCCAGACCATGAGCAGTTCTTC
J gene: TRBJ2-3; clone size: -; D gene: -; V gene: TRBV28; CDR3 protein: CASRVQVTDTQYF; CDR3 DNA: TGTGCCAGCAGAGTCCAGGTCACAGATACGCAGTATTTT
J gene: TRBJ1-3; clone size: -; D gene: -; V gene: TRBV6-2/TRBV6-3; CDR3 protein: CASSRPSRSSGNTIYF; CDR3 DNA: TGTGCCAGCAGTCGCCCATCCCGGAGCTCTGGAAACACCATATATTTT
J gene: TRBJ2-7; clone size: -; D gene: -; V gene: TRBV5-7; CDR3 protein: CASSLAFDTSSYEQYF; CDR3 DNA: TGTGCCAGCAGCTTGGCTTTCGACACTAGCTCCTACGAGCAGTACTTC
J gene: TRBJ2-7; clone size: -; D gene: TRBD1; V gene: TRBV7-9; CDR3 protein: CASSSDDRVEQYF; CDR3 DNA: TGTGCCAGCAGCTCAGATGACAGGGTCGAGCAGTACTTC
J gene: TRBJ2-2; clone size: -; D gene: -; V gene: TRBV5-6; CDR3 protein: CASSFPRAETGELFF; CDR3 DNA: TGTGCCAGCAGCTTCCCCAGGGCGGAGACCGGGGAGCTGTTTTTT
J gene: TRBJ2-1; clone size: -; D gene: -; V gene: TRBV15; CDR3 protein: CATSRGEASSNEQFF; CDR3 DNA: TGTGCCACCAGCAGAGGAGAGGCTAGCTCCAATGAGCAGTTCTTC
J gene: TRBJ1-5; clone size: once; D gene: -; V gene: TRBV6-6; CDR3 protein: CASSEGQSNQPQHF; CDR3 DNA: TGTGCCAGCAGCGAAGGACAGTCCAATCAGCCCCAGCATTTT
J gene: TRBJ2-3; clone size: -; D gene: -; V gene: TRBV2; CDR3 protein: CASRRESTPDTQYF; CDR3 DNA: TGTGCCAGCAGACGAGAGTCCACCCCAGATACGCAGTATTTT
J gene: TRBJ1-2; clone size: -; D gene: -; V gene: TRBV5-6; CDR3 protein: CASSLAQGYYGYTF; CDR3 DNA: TGTGCCAGCAGCTTGGCCCAGGGATACTATGGCTACACCTTC
J gene: TRBJ1-4; clone size: -; D gene: -; V gene: TRBV19; CDR3 protein: CASSSAWQGTNEKLFF; CDR3 DNA: TGTGCCAGTAGTAGTGCTTGGCAGGGCACTAATGAAAAACTGTTTTTT
J gene: TRBJ2-3; clone size: few; D gene: TRBD1; V gene: TRBV6-4; CDR3 protein: CASSDLGDRGTDTQYF; CDR3 DNA: TGTGCCAGCAGTGACCTGGGCGACAGGGGCACAGATACGCAGTATTTT
J gene: TRBJ1-2; clone size: -; D gene: TRBD1; V gene: TRBV7-9; CDR3 protein: CASSLAQQGIGYGYTF; CDR3 DNA: TGTGCCAGCAGCTTAGCTCAACAGGGGATAGGCTATGGCTACACCTTC
J gene: TRBJ1-2; clone size: -; D gene: TRBD1; V gene: TRBV11-2; CDR3 protein: CASSLEGVGGERGYTF; CDR3 DNA: TGTGCCAGCAGCTTAGAGGGAGTAGGGGGCGAAAGAGGCTACACCTTC
J gene: TRBJ1-5; clone size: -; D gene: -; V gene: TRBV6-5; CDR3 protein: CASSYSNQGGQPQHF; CDR3 DNA: TGTGCCAGCAGTTACTCGAATCAGGGAGGCCAGCCCCAGCATTTT
J gene: TRBJ2-7; clone size: -; D gene: -; V gene: TRBV7-9; CDR3 protein: CASSSLDSSSYEQYF; CDR3 DNA: TGTGCCAGCAGCTCCCTGGACAGTTCCTCCTACGAGCAGTACTTC
J gene: TRBJ2-7; clone size: -; D gene: -; V gene: TRBV20-1; CDR3 protein: CSARTGSEQYF; CDR3 DNA: TGCAGTGCTAGAACGGGATCCGAGCAGTACTTC